The entry below gives a single T cell receptor (beta chain) sequence along with its context. What it recognizes is unknown. Researchers ran the PCR with 60 Vbeta and 13 Jbeta primers. Original methodology: Per a later analysis, the number of unique TCR beta chains was about 78 million, of which around 10 million were shared. Method: immunoSEQ multiplex PCR; TCRdb's copy keeps in-frame clones and lacks some. V, J and clone size reflect that table, while D and trimming were determined from the DNA. Of roughly 100,000 clones in the sample, about 75% were seen once. This sample stems from a study of cytomegalovirus exposure and HLA in healthy donors. V shed 3 bases, J shed 5 bases, and the junction held 5 bases outside the gene matches. This CDR3 comprises 15 residues. In germline, CDR1 is LGHNA, CDR2 YSLEER. Findings and limits, study-wide: Testing in vitro showed a few CMV-associated chains specific for CMV antigens. DRB1 had the most TCR associations and HLA-C the fewest, a later analysis found, with rates varying by HLA locus.

All the people who gave samples were healthy bone marrow donors. The V gene is TRBV4-3, the J gene TRBJ1-1, with 11 bases identical to TRBD1. Sequencing used PBMCs. The TCR sequence derives from a woman between 35 and 50 years old in good health and CMV-seronegative. CDR3 DNA: TGCGCCAGCAGCCAGGGGGACAGGGGGTGGACTGAAGCTTTCTTT. It yields the protein CASSQGDRGWTEAFF.